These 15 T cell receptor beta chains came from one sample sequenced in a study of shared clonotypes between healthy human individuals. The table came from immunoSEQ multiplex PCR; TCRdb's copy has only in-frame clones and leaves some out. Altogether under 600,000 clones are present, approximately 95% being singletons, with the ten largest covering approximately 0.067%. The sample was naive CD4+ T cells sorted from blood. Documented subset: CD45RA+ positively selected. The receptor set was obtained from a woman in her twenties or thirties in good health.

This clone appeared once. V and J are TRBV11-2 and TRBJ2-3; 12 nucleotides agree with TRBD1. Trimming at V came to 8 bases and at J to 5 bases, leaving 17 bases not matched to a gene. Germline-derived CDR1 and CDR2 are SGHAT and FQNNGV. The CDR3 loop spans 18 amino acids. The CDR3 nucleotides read TGTGCCAGCTCCCAGCCGGGGACAGGGGGCCTCCCGGTAGATACGCAGTATTTT. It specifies CASSQPGTGGLPVDTQYF.

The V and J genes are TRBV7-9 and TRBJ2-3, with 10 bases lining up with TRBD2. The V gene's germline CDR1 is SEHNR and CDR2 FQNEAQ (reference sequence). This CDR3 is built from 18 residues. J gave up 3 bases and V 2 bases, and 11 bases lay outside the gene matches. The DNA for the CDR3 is TGTGCCAGCAGCTTAAGGCTAGCGGGAGTAGGTTGGACAGATACGCAGTATTTT. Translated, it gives CASSLRLAGVGWTDTQYF.

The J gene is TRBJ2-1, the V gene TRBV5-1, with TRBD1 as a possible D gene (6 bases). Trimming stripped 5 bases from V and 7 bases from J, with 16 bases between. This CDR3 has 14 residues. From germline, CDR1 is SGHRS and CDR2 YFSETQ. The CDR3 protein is CASRAVYRANEQFF. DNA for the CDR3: TGCGCCAGCAGGGCAGTGTACAGGGCGAATGAGCAGTTCTTC.

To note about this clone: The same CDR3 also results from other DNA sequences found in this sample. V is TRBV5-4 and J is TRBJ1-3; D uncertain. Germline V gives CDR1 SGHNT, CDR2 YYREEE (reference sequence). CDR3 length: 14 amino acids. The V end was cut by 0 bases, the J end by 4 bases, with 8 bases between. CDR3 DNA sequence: TGTGCCAGCAGCTTGGGGTCCTCAGGAAACACCATATATTTT. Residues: CASSLGSSGNTIYF.

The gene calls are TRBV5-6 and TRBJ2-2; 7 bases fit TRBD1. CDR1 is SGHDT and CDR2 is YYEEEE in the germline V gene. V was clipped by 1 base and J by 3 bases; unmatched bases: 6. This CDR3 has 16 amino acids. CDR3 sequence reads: CASSLRGTAYTGELFF. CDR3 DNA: TGTGCCAGCAGCTTGAGGGGGACAGCGTACACCGGGGAGCTGTTTTTT.

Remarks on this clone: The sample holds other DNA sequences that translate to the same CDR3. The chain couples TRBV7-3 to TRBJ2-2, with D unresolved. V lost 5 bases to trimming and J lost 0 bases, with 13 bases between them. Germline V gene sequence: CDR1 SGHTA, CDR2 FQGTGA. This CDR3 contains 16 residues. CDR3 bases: TGTGCCAGCAGCCGCGGTCCGGCCGCGAACACCGGGGAGCTGTTTTTT. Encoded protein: CASSRGPAANTGELFF.

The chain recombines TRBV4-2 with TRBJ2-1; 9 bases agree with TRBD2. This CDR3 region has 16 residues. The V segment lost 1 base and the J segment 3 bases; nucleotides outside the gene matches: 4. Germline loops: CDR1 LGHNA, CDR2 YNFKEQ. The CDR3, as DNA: TGTGCCAGCAGCCAAGGGGGACTAGCAGACTACAATGAGCAGTTCTTC. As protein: CASSQGGLADYNEQFF.

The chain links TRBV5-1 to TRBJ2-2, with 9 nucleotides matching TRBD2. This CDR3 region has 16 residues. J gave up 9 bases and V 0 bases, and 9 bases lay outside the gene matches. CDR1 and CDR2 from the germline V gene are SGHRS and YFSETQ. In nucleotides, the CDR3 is TGCGCCAGCAGCTTGGATCCTAGCGGGACCCTTAGGGAGCTGTTTTTT. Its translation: CASSLDPSGTLRELFF.

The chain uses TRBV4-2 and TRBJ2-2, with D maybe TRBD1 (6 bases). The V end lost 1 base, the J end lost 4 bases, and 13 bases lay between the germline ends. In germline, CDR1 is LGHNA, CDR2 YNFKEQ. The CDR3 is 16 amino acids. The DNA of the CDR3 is TGTGCCAGCAGCCAAGTGCAGGGGAGATCCACCGGGGAGCTGTTTTTT. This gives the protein CASSQVQGRSTGELFF.

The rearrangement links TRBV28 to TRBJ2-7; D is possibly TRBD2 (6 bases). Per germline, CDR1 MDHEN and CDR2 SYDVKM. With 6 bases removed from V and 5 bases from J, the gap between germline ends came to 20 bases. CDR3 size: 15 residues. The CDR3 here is CASRPGGPLTHEQYF. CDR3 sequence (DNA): TGTGCCAGCAGGCCTGGAGGGCCCCTTACTCACGAGCAGTACTTC.

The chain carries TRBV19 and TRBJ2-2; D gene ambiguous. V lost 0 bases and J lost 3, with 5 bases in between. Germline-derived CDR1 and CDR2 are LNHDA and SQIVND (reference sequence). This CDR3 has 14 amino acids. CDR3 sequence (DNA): TGTGCCAGTAGTATAGAGGGCCACACCGGGGAGCTGTTTTTT. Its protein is CASSIEGHTGELFF.

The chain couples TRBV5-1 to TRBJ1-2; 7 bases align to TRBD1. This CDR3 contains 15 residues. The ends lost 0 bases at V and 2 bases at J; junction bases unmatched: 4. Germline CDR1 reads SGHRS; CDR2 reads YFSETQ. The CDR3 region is CASSLGAGQNYGYTF. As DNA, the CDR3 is TGCGCCAGCAGCTTGGGGGCGGGACAGAACTATGGCTACACCTTC.

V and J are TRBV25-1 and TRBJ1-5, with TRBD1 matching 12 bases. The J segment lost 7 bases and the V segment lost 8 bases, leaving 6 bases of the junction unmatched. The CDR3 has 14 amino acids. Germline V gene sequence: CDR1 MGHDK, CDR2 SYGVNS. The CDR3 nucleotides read TGTGCCAGCTCGGGACAGGGGGCGCGACAGCCCCAGCATTTT. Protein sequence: CASSGQGARQPQHF.

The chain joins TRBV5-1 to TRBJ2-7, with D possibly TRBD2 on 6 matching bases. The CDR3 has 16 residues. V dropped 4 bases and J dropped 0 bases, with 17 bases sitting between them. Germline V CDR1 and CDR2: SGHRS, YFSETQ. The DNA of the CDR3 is TGCGCCAGCAGCACCTCAACGGGACTGAGCTCCTACGAGCAGTACTTC. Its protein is CASSTSTGLSSYEQYF.

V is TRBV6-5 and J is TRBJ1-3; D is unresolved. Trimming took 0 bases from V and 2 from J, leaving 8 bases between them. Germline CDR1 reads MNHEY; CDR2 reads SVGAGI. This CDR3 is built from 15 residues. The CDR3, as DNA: TGTGCCAGCAGTTACTCGACCGGGCCTGGAAACACCATATATTTT. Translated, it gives CASSYSTGPGNTIYF.